Presented here are 16 T cell receptor beta chains from one specimen sequenced in a study of blood T cells in healthy people across ages. It was with a sample-barcoded 5' primer and a J-beta primer mix that a second PCR of roughly 6 to 12 cycles was run. TCRdb analysed the 5' RACE reads with MiXCR anew, one entry per CDR3 protein. The sample has some 1,500,000 distinct CDR3 sequences, 35% to 45% seen once. Sequenced input: blood. These receptors were obtained from a woman aged 18-29 years in good health.

The V and J genes are TRBV6-2 or TRBV6-3 and TRBJ2-2; 7 bases map to TRBD2. Germline lookup yields CDR1 MNHEY and CDR2 SVGEGT. V lost 1 base to trimming and J lost 6 bases; unmatched junction nucleotides: 5. The CDR3 totals 15 residues. The CDR3 reads CASSYLGLVSGELFF. As DNA, the CDR3 is TGTGCCAGCAGTTACTTAGGACTAGTTTCCGGGGAGCTGTTTTTT.

The chain employs TRBV7-2 and TRBJ2-5; D gene uncertain. Per the germline V gene, CDR1 is SGHTA and CDR2 is FQGNSA. With 5 bases removed from V and 4 bases from J, the gap between germline ends came to 14 bases. This CDR3 comprises 14 residues. CDR3 sequence reads: CASSQLIGIETQYF. The CDR3 bases are TGTGCCAGCAGCCAGTTGATAGGAATAGAGACCCAGTACTTC.

This CDR3 is CATSTFSAQTLGLMNTEAFF. The CDR3, as DNA: TGTGCCACCAGCACCTTCTCGGCACAGACCTTGGGTTTGATGAACACTGAAGCTTTCTTT. This rearrangement joins TRBV15 to TRBJ1-1, with no clear D. Per germline, CDR1 LNHNV and CDR2 YYDKDF (reference sequence). The CDR3 totals 20 residues. Trimming pared 4 bases from V and 0 bases from J, leaving 27 bases between.

The chain joins TRBV12-3 or TRBV12-4 to TRBJ2-1; TRBD2 might be the D (5 bases). The V end was cut by 3 bases, the J end by 6 bases, with 12 bases between. The CDR3 extends over 14 amino acids. CDR3 nucleotides: TGTGCCAGCAGTTTCCATACTAGTTCCAATGAGCAGTTCTTC. Protein: CASSFHTSSNEQFF.

This clonotype showed up just a few times. The CDR3 coding sequence is TGCAGGGCGAGCGGGAGGCCTCCTGCCACTTACGAGCAGTACTTC. It is translated as CRASGRPPATYEQYF. The V call is TRBV20-1, the J call TRBJ2-7, with 9 positions matching TRBD2. CDR3 size: 15 residues. CDR1 is DFQATT and CDR2 is SNEGSKA in the germline V gene (reference sequence).

This chain connects TRBV4-2 to TRBJ2-7, with 7 bases identical to TRBD2. The CDR3 consists of 15 residues. V shed 1 base and J 4 bases; nucleotides not matched to a gene: 7. Looked up from germline, CDR1 is LGHNA and CDR2 is YNFKEQ. CDR3 sequence reads: CASSQGTRELYEQYF. CDR3 DNA sequence: TGTGCCAGCAGCCAAGGCACGCGGGAGTTGTACGAGCAGTACTTC.

This clonotype was detected a few times. The chain couples TRBV7-9 to TRBJ1-4, with 9 bases aligning to TRBD1. This CDR3 is built from 16 residues. Trimming took 3 bases from V and 2 from J; bases not matched to a gene: 4. Germline-derived CDR1 and CDR2 are SEHNR and FQNEAQ (reference sequence). The CDR3 here is CASSFGQGPTNEKLFF. In DNA form, the CDR3 reads TGTGCCAGCAGCTTTGGACAGGGGCCCACTAATGAAAAACTGTTTTTT.

CDR3 amino acids: CASSYPETYEQYF. The CDR3 DNA reads TGTGCCAGCAGTTACCCAGAAACCTACGAGCAGTACTTC. The chain carries TRBV6-2 or TRBV6-3 and TRBJ2-7; D unclear. Per germline, CDR1 MNHEY and CDR2 SVGEGT. The CDR3 totals 13 residues. V lost 2 bases and J 2 bases, leaving 7 bases between the germline ends.

The J gene is TRBJ2-1, the V gene TRBV6-2 or TRBV6-3, with 7 bases lining up with TRBD1. CDR1 is MNHEY and CDR2 is SVGEGT in the germline V gene. The CDR3 consists of 17 residues. V lost 2 bases, J lost 0 bases, and 7 bases stayed unmatched. The CDR3 DNA sequence: TGTGCCAGCAGTTACGTCACAGGGGCCCTCTCCTACAATGAGCAGTTCTTC. As protein: CASSYVTGALSYNEQFF.

The chain employs TRBV6-2 or TRBV6-3 and TRBJ2-5; possibly TRBD1 for D (5 bases). With 5 bases removed from V and 5 bases from J, the gap between germline ends came to 15 bases. The CDR3 sequence is 14 residues long. In germline, CDR1 is MNHEY, CDR2 SVGEGT. CDR3 residues: CASSQTDSKETQYF. The CDR3 DNA is TGTGCCAGCAGTCAGACAGACTCAAAGGAGACCCAGTACTTC.

In this sample, this clonotype turned up a few times. V usage is TRBV7-2 and J usage is TRBJ1-6; D not certain. V was trimmed by 1 base and J by 7 bases, leaving 8 bases between them. From germline, CDR1 is SGHTA and CDR2 FQGNSA. This CDR3 comprises 14 residues. The CDR3 DNA follows: TGTGCCAGCAGCTTAGTAGCGTACAATTCACCCCTCCACTTT. Its protein is CASSLVAYNSPLHF.

This clonotype has only a few counts. The V gene is TRBV13, the J gene TRBJ1-1; D is ambiguous. Per the germline V gene, CDR1 is PRHDT and CDR2 is FYEKMQ (reference sequence). V lost 4 bases to trimming and J lost 4 bases, with 13 bases between them. The CDR3 length is 14 residues. CDR3 in amino acids: CASSSASKGTEAFF. Written as DNA, the CDR3 is TGTGCCAGCAGCTCGGCCTCGAAGGGCACTGAAGCTTTCTTT.

The V gene is TRBV6-6, the J gene TRBJ1-1; 7 nucleotides align to TRBD1. The trim removed 8 bases at V and 8 bases at J, leaving 5 bases unmatched. The germline gives CDR1 MNHNY, CDR2 SVGAGI (reference sequence). The CDR3 has 11 residues. The CDR3 region has the DNA TGTGCCAGCGGTCAACAGGGGGAAGCTTTCTTT. Its protein is CASGQQGEAFF.

V usage is TRBV10-3 and J usage is TRBJ1-2; 7 bases line up with TRBD1. V shed 6 bases, J shed 4 bases, and the junction held 5 bases outside the gene matches. This CDR3 has 13 amino acids. The germline CDR1 and CDR2 sequences are ENHRY and SYGVKD. The CDR3 DNA sequence: TGTGCCATCAGAGGAGGGGGCATCTATGGCTACACCTTC. Translated: CAIRGGGIYGYTF.

V usage is TRBV25-1 and J usage is TRBJ1-2; 7 bases fit TRBD1. The CDR3 length is 13 residues. V lost 5 bases to trimming and J lost 8 bases; unmatched junction nucleotides: 8. Germline CDR1 reads MGHDK; CDR2 reads SYGVNS. CDR3 in amino acids: CASSFLTGKGYTF. The CDR3 DNA is TGTGCCAGCAGTTTCCTGACAGGGAAAGGCTACACCTTC.

This clonotype was detected a few times. V gene TRBV20-1 combines with J gene TRBJ2-4; D uncertain. The CDR3 covers 13 residues. V lost 8 bases to trimming and J lost 0 bases, with 11 bases between them. From germline, CDR1 is DFQATT and CDR2 SNEGSKA (reference sequence). CDR3 DNA sequence: TGCAGTACCCGGGTCTTAGCCAAAAACATTCAGTACTTC. Its protein product is CSTRVLAKNIQYF.